The 16 T cell receptor beta chains below all came from one sample that was sequenced in a study of technical replicates of blood from several donors. The table came from immunoSEQ multiplex PCR; TCRdb's copy has only in-frame clones and leaves some out. The sample gives about 64,000 clones, approximately 86% of which show up once; around 5% is in the top ten. Sequencing was done on a sample of PBMCs. Receptor source: a human donor in good health. Some clones in this sample may be carry-over from other donors' samples.

The chain employs TRBV7-9 and TRBJ2-2; the D gene is possibly TRBD1 (6 bases). The V end was cut by 4 bases, the J end by 8 bases, with 17 bases between. Germline lookup yields CDR1 SEHNR and CDR2 FQNEAQ (reference sequence). The CDR3 is 15 residues long. CDR3 in DNA: TGTGCCAGCAGCTATGCCGGGACACGCAGGGGGGAGCTGTTTTTT. It encodes CASSYAGTRRGELFF.

This clone appeared many times. The rearrangement joins TRBV27 to TRBJ2-3, with TRBD2 matching over 10 bases. Germline V gives CDR1 MNHEY, CDR2 SMNVEV (reference sequence). The CDR3 is 18 amino acids. V was clipped by 6 bases and J by 2 bases; unmatched bases: 14. The CDR3 is CASSPWSLAGDLTDTQYF. The CDR3 DNA follows: TGTGCCAGCAGCCCTTGGAGTCTAGCGGGAGATCTCACAGATACGCAGTATTTT.

The J gene is TRBJ2-5, the V gene TRBV5-1; D is uncertain. Germline V lookup: CDR1 SGHRS, CDR2 YFSETQ. V lost 3 bases to trimming and J lost 4 bases, with 10 bases between them. CDR3 length equals 13 residues. This CDR3 is CASSSQSRETQYF. In nucleotides, the CDR3 is TGCGCCAGCAGCTCACAGTCTCGAGAGACCCAGTACTTC.

The chain is built from TRBV7-2 and TRBJ1-1; no reliable D call. The CDR3 contains 14 residues. Per germline, CDR1 SGHTA and CDR2 FQGNSA. The germline V and J ends were trimmed by 0 bases and 1 base, with 6 bases remaining between them. CDR3 DNA: TGTGCCAGCAGCTTAGCACAATGGAACACTGAAGCTTTCTTT. Its translation is CASSLAQWNTEAFF.

CDR3 sequence: CASSSNLQGAGTGELFF. The DNA for the CDR3 is TGTGCCAGCAGCTCAAACCTCCAGGGGGCAGGCACCGGGGAGCTGTTTTTT. This rearrangement joins TRBV7-6 to TRBJ2-2; 8 bases line up with TRBD1. Per germline, CDR1 SGHVS and CDR2 FNYEAQ. This CDR3 comprises 17 residues. Unmatched junction bases numbered 11, after V lost 4 bases and J lost 4 bases.

V gene TRBV9 combines with J gene TRBJ2-3, with D possibly being TRBD2 (5 bases). Germline loops: CDR1 SGDLS, CDR2 YYNGEE. The CDR3 runs to 15 residues. V lost 2 bases, J lost 3 bases, and 13 bases lay in between. The CDR3 is CASSVTTGWTDTQYF. The CDR3 nucleotides read TGTGCCAGCAGCGTTACCACGGGATGGACAGATACGCAGTATTTT.

This chain links TRBV25-1 with TRBJ2-7; D is ambiguous. V was clipped by 3 bases and J by 0 bases, with 6 bases between them. This CDR3 is 13 amino acids long. Germline loops: CDR1 MGHDK, CDR2 SYGVNS. In DNA form, the CDR3 reads TGTGCCAGCAGTGATCAGAACTCCTACGAGCAGTACTTC. Its translation: CASSDQNSYEQYF.

The rearrangement joins TRBV7-2 to TRBJ1-6; D is ambiguous. V lost 0 bases to trimming and J lost 6 bases, with 9 bases between them. Germline assignment: CDR1 SGHTA and CDR2 FQGNSA. The CDR3 length is 15 residues. CDR3 DNA: TGTGCCAGCAGCTTAGCGCACGGACTTAATTCACCCCTCCACTTT. Its protein product is CASSLAHGLNSPLHF.

This chain connects TRBV27 to TRBJ1-5; tentative D call: TRBD1 (5 bases). This CDR3 is 14 amino acids long. Trimming removed 3 bases at V and 9 bases at J, with 15 bases between. Germline V gives CDR1 MNHEY, CDR2 SMNVEV (reference sequence). CDR3 residues: CASSFGMGPGPQHF. CDR3 nucleotide sequence: TGTGCCAGCAGTTTTGGGATGGGGCCTGGGCCCCAGCATTTT.

The chain has TRBV5-1 and TRBJ2-3; 9 bases line up with TRBD2. The J segment lost 2 bases and the V segment lost 2 bases, leaving 3 bases of the junction unmatched. This CDR3 comprises 15 residues. Germline-derived CDR1 and CDR2 are SGHRS and YFSETQ. CDR3 loop: CASSFLAGATDTQYF. As DNA, the CDR3 is TGCGCCAGCAGCTTCTTAGCGGGGGCCACAGATACGCAGTATTTT. Together with reference TRBV5-1 and TRBJ2-3, the CDR3 gives the full variable domain: KAGVTQTPRYLIKTRGQQVTLSCSPISGHRSVSWYQQTPGQGLQFLFEYFSETQRNKGNFPGRFSGRQFSNSRSEMNVSTLELGDSALYLCASSFLAGATDTQYFGPGTRLTVL.

This clone has just one count. The chain carries TRBV7-2 and TRBJ2-5; TRBD2 aligns across 8 bases. The CDR3 extends over 15 amino acids. With 0 bases clipped from V and 5 bases from J, the junction kept 5 bases outside the gene matches. Germline V gene sequence: CDR1 SGHTA, CDR2 FQGNSA. The CDR3 spells CASSLAGLAGETQYF. The CDR3 DNA reads TGTGCCAGCAGCTTAGCTGGACTAGCTGGTGAGACCCAGTACTTC.

V gene TRBV13 combines with J gene TRBJ2-5; 9 nucleotides agree with TRBD2. CDR1 is PRHDT and CDR2 is FYEKMQ in the germline V gene (reference sequence). The CDR3 runs to 16 residues. V dropped 5 bases and J dropped 6; count of bases not matched to a gene: 13. The CDR3 spells CASSEAGTSFTQTQYF. CDR3 coding DNA: TGTGCCAGCAGCGAGGCCGGGACTAGCTTCACACAGACCCAGTACTTC.

The rearrangement uses TRBV15 and TRBJ1-5; D is perhaps TRBD1 (6 bases). From germline, CDR1 is LNHNV and CDR2 YYDKDF (reference sequence). The CDR3 consists of 15 residues. V shed 1 base and J shed 6 bases, with 13 bases lying between them. The CDR3 is CATSRAQGMGQPQHF. The CDR3 DNA is TGTGCCACCAGCAGAGCCCAGGGGATGGGTCAGCCCCAGCATTTT.

The chain combines TRBV6-5 with TRBJ1-6, with 8 positions matching TRBD1. Germline V CDR1 and CDR2: MNHEY, SVGAGI. There are 15 residues in the CDR3. V gave up 4 bases and J gave up 10 bases; unmatched junction bases: 9. Here the CDR3 reads CASSFADRERSPLHF. In DNA form, the CDR3 reads TGTGCCAGCAGTTTCGCGGACAGGGAACGATCACCCCTCCACTTT.

J is TRBJ1-2 and V is TRBV27, with 9 bases fitting TRBD1. V lost 5 bases and J lost 5; bases outside the gene matches: 6. Germline CDR1 MNHEY, CDR2 SMNVEV (reference sequence). There are 14 residues in the CDR3. The CDR3 bases are TGTGCCAGCAGTACACAGGGGGCGGAGTATGGCTACACCTTC. Protein: CASSTQGAEYGYTF.

V gene TRBV7-9 combines with J gene TRBJ2-1, with a possible D match to TRBD2 (5 bases). This CDR3 spans 14 amino acids. V was trimmed by 1 base and J by 7 bases, leaving 11 bases between them. CDR1 is SEHNR and CDR2 is FQNEAQ in the germline V gene (reference sequence). The DNA for the CDR3 is TGTGCCAGCAGCTTAGAAACGCAGCGGAATGAGCAGTTCTTC. Encoded protein: CASSLETQRNEQFF.